One sample yielded the 24 T cell receptor beta chains listed below, sequenced in a study of CD8 T cells in ankylosing spondylitis (dated by TCRdb to the late 2010s). The library was built by means of 5' RACE. Instrument on record: Illumina HiSeq 2500. TCRdb applied fastp at Q25 and MiXCR to the public reads, then kept only in-frame beta chains. A single entry per CDR3 protein holds the most common genes and DNA from its merged rows. The sample contains just over 300,000 distinct CDR3 sequences, around 20% of them found a single time. 3.5% of the sample is in the top ten clones. Material for sequencing was blood, either unsorted or a sorted T cell fraction (not recorded which). Receptors originate from a female donor with ankylosing spondylitis or in good health (not recorded which).

This clonotype was counted at least ten times. V is TRBV6-2 or TRBV6-3 and J is TRBJ2-1; D is unresolved. There are 12 residues in the CDR3. The germline gives CDR1 MNHEY, CDR2 SVGEGT. V gave up 0 bases and J gave up 10 bases, with 7 bases separating them. The CDR3 region is CASSYSGNEQFF. The CDR3 coding sequence is TGTGCCAGCAGTTACTCGGGGAACGAGCAGTTCTTC.

This clonotype was seen a handful of times. The V call is TRBV19, the J call TRBJ2-1; TRBD2 aligns across 11 bases. The CDR3 runs to 18 residues. The V and J ends lost 4 bases and 2 bases, in that order; junction bases with no gene match: 10. CDR1 and CDR2 (germline): LNHDA, SQIVND (reference sequence). The CDR3 bases are TGTGCCAGTAGTACCCGATTGGGACTAGCGGCCACCTACAATGAGCAGTTCTTC. This encodes CASSTRLGLAATYNEQFF.

This clonotype was seen repeatedly, ten times or more. A junction end diverges from the germline sequence, so it may reflect a read error. This chain joins TRBV7-7 and TRBJ2-1; 12 nucleotides agree with TRBD2. Germline-derived CDR1 and CDR2 are SSHAT and FNYEAQ (reference sequence). CDR3 length: 16 residues. CDR3 sequence (DNA): TGTGCTAGCAGCTCCTCACTAGCGGGAGGCTACAATGAGCAGTTCTTC. It specifies CASSSSLAGGYNEQFF.

This clonotype appeared a few times. The chain links TRBV20-1 to TRBJ1-2, with 10 bases lining up with TRBD1. Germline-derived CDR1 and CDR2 are DFQATT and SNEGSKA (reference sequence). V lost 3 bases, J lost 3 bases, and 4 bases stayed unmatched. This CDR3 has 14 amino acids. In DNA form, the CDR3 reads TGCAGTGCTAGGGGGACAGGGGTTGACTATGGCTACACCTTC. Translated: CSARGTGVDYGYTF.

This clonotype was seen only a few times. The chain has TRBV20-1 and TRBJ2-7; D unresolved. This CDR3 comprises 10 residues. Trimming stripped 3 bases from V and 7 bases from J, with 7 bases between. Germline CDR1 reads DFQATT; CDR2 reads SNEGSKA (reference sequence). CDR3 residues: CSASRVEQYF. CDR3 coding DNA: TGCAGTGCTAGTCGGGTAGAGCAGTACTTC.

This rearrangement joins TRBV20-1 to TRBJ2-1, with 12 bases matching TRBD2. With 5 bases clipped from V and 6 bases from J, the junction kept 2 bases outside the gene matches. Germline V CDR1 and CDR2: DFQATT, SNEGSKA (reference sequence). The CDR3 contains 13 residues. CDR3 sequence (DNA): TGCAGTGCTGGGACTAGCGGGCCCAATGAGCAGTTCTTC. Translated: CSAGTSGPNEQFF.

This clonotype was detected only a few times. V gene TRBV29-1 combines with J gene TRBJ2-1; TRBD2 is a possible D gene (5 bases). V was clipped by 5 bases and J by 6 bases, with 20 bases between them. The CDR3 loop spans 15 amino acids. Germline CDR1 and CDR2: SQVTM and ANQGSEA. CDR3 residues: CSVWGGPPGLNEQFF. The DNA of the CDR3 is TGCAGCGTTTGGGGTGGGCCTCCCGGACTCAATGAGCAGTTCTTC.

This clonotype was seen many times. CDR3 loop: CASSPTGTNYGYTF. In nucleotides, the CDR3 is TGTGCCAGCAGTCCGACAGGGACCAACTATGGCTACACCTTC. V usage is TRBV12-3 or TRBV12-4 and J usage is TRBJ1-2; 7 bases line up with TRBD1. The CDR3 sequence is 14 residues long. The J segment lost 2 bases and the V segment lost 5 bases, leaving 5 bases of the junction unmatched.

This clonotype was seen at least ten times. The rearrangement uses TRBV12-3 or TRBV12-4 and TRBJ2-4, with D possibly TRBD2 on 6 matching bases. This CDR3 is 19 amino acids long. The V and J ends lost 4 bases and 0 bases respectively, with 22 bases between them. CDR3: CASSSRLVRTPLAKNIQYF. CDR3 in DNA: TGTGCCAGCAGTTCGCGACTAGTCCGGACGCCGCTAGCCAAAAACATTCAGTACTTC.

This clonotype has only a few counts. This rearrangement joins TRBV6-2 or TRBV6-3 to TRBJ2-1, with D maybe TRBD1 (5 bases). Germline CDR1 reads MNHEY; CDR2 reads SVGEGT. Trimming cost V 2 bases and J 0 bases, with 17 bases left between them. This CDR3 spans 18 amino acids. The CDR3 sequence: CASSYPTAELSSYNEQFF. The DNA for the CDR3 is TGTGCCAGCAGTTACCCGACAGCCGAATTAAGCTCCTACAATGAGCAGTTCTTC.

This chain connects TRBV20-1 to TRBJ1-1, with TRBD1 as a possible D gene (5 bases). The CDR3 is 11 residues long. Trimming took off 4 bases at V and 7 bases at J, with 10 bases between the two ends. From germline, CDR1 is DFQATT and CDR2 SNEGSKA (reference sequence). CDR3 sequence: CSAKGSGEAFF. For the CDR3, the DNA is TGCAGTGCTAAGGGGTCGGGTGAAGCTTTCTTT.

The chain combines TRBV2 with TRBJ1-2; no clear D gene. Between the trimmed V and J ends, which lost 6 bases and 0 bases, there was a span of 11 bases. The germline V gene has CDR1 SNHLY and CDR2 FYNNEI. The CDR3 consists of 14 residues. CDR3 in DNA: TGTGCCAGCAGGGGAACCGCACCTAACTATGGCTACACCTTC. This gives the protein CASRGTAPNYGYTF. Combining the CDR3 with reference TRBV2 and TRBJ1-2 gives the whole variable domain EPEVTQTPSHQVTQMGQEVILRCVPISNHLYFYWYRQILGQKVEFLVSFYNNEISEKSEIFDDQFSVERPDGSNFTLKIRSTKLEDSAMYFCASRGTAPNYGYTFGSGTRLTVV.

This clonotype was detected a few times. The gene calls are TRBV28 and TRBJ2-7, with TRBD1 matching 9 bases. The CDR3 length is 14 residues. Germline trimming cut 7 bases from V and 3 bases from J; bases unmatched to any gene: 7. Germline CDR1 reads MDHEN; CDR2 reads SYDVKM. CDR3 DNA: TGTGCCAGCACCTTACAGGGGGCGGGCTACGAGCAGTACTTC. This encodes CASTLQGAGYEQYF.

Ten or more counts support this clonotype. The V call is TRBV25-1, the J call TRBJ2-1; tentatively, D is TRBD2 (5 bases). The CDR3 consists of 15 residues. Looked up from germline, CDR1 is MGHDK and CDR2 is SYGVNS. Trimming removed 3 bases at V and 0 bases at J, with 9 bases between. This CDR3 reads CASSDGAVSYNEQFF. The CDR3 DNA follows: TGTGCCAGCAGTGACGGAGCGGTCTCCTACAATGAGCAGTTCTTC.

This clonotype was seen a few times. In DNA, the CDR3 is TGTGCCAGCAGTTGGGGGACAGGGGGAAACACTGAAGCTTTCTTT. Translation gives CASSWGTGGNTEAFF. The rearrangement joins TRBV27 to TRBJ1-1; 11 nucleotides line up with TRBD1. The CDR3 extends over 15 amino acids. Germline V gene sequence: CDR1 MNHEY, CDR2 SMNVEV (reference sequence). V trimming: 4 bases; J trimming: 2 bases; junction bases outside the gene matches: 3.

The J gene is TRBJ2-1, the V gene TRBV4-3; 7 bases fit TRBD2. This CDR3 contains 18 residues. Germline CDR1 LGHNA, CDR2 YSLEER. V dropped 1 base and J dropped 7; count of bases not matched to a gene: 16. CDR3 region: CASSQAAEWRGRFNEQFF. The CDR3 DNA is TGCGCCAGCAGCCAAGCCGCCGAGTGGCGGGGGAGATTTAATGAGCAGTTCTTC.

This clonotype was counted only a few times. The chain combines TRBV6-5 with TRBJ2-6; D ambiguous. The CDR3 is 16 amino acids. The germline CDR1 and CDR2 sequences are MNHEY and SVGAGI. Trimming removed 0 bases at V and 0 bases at J, with 6 bases between. The CDR3, as DNA: TGTGCCAGCAGTTACTCGAGAGCCTCTGGGGCCAACGTCCTGACTTTC. It is translated as CASSYSRASGANVLTF.

This clonotype came up once. The chain is built from TRBV6-1 and TRBJ2-7, with TRBD2 matching over 9 bases. Trimming removed 6 bases from V and 0 bases from J; junction bases left unmatched: 6. The CDR3 extends over 15 amino acids. From germline, CDR1 is MNHNS and CDR2 SASEGT. CDR3 DNA: TGTGCCAGCAGCCGGAGCGGGAGGTCCTCCTACGAGCAGTACTTC. Residues: CASSRSGRSSYEQYF.

The chain employs TRBV2 and TRBJ2-5; 10 bases are a match to TRBD1. CDR3 size: 16 residues. CDR1 and CDR2 from the germline V gene are SNHLY and FYNNEI. Germline trimming cut 5 bases from V and 3 bases from J; bases unmatched to any gene: 9. The CDR3 DNA reads as TGTGCCAGCAGTCCCCCGGGACAGGGGTTAGAAGAGACCCAGTACTTC. Translating it yields CASSPPGQGLEETQYF.

The chain is built from TRBV18 and TRBJ2-3; D is unresolved. The germline CDR1 and CDR2 sequences are KGHSH and LQKENI. The CDR3 has 15 amino acids. V lost 4 bases to trimming and J lost 2 bases, with 13 bases between them. In DNA, the CDR3 is TGTGCCAGCTCACAGTACACCGGGTCCACAGATACGCAGTATTTT. Its protein product is CASSQYTGSTDTQYF.

Only a few counts were recorded for this clonotype. This chain connects TRBV19 to TRBJ1-5, with TRBD1 matching 7 bases. Germline V CDR1 and CDR2: LNHDA, SQIVND (reference sequence). V dropped 5 bases and J dropped 4; count of bases not matched to a gene: 5. The CDR3 has 14 amino acids. The CDR3 sequence is CASSGWDSNQPQHF. CDR3 nucleotide sequence: TGTGCCAGTAGTGGATGGGACAGTAATCAGCCCCAGCATTTT.

This clonotype came up a few times. This chain connects TRBV10-3 to TRBJ2-3, with a weak D call TRBD2 (6 bases). Trimming removed 7 bases from V and 6 bases from J, with 20 bases in between. CDR3 length equals 15 residues. Germline values: CDR1 ENHRY, CDR2 SYGVKD. In DNA, the CDR3 is TGTGCCATCACCACGGGACTTCAAGTTGGGGATACGCAGTATTTT. This encodes CAITTGLQVGDTQYF.

This clonotype was observed a few times. This chain links TRBV28 with TRBJ1-5; D perhaps matches TRBD1 (5 bases). This CDR3 spans 14 amino acids. CDR1 is MDHEN, CDR2 SYDVKM, per germline. Trimming took 8 bases from V and 6 from J, leaving 17 bases between them. CDR3 amino acids: CASRYRKGSQPQHF. DNA for the CDR3: TGTGCCAGCCGCTACAGGAAGGGGAGTCAGCCCCAGCATTTT.

This clonotype appeared a few times. The chain links TRBV12-3 or TRBV12-4 to TRBJ2-5; possible D gene TRBD1, 6 bases. V was cut by 5 bases and J by 0 bases, with 16 bases left in between. The CDR3 sequence is 16 residues long. The CDR3 spells CASSPRKWTDQETQYF. The CDR3, as DNA: TGTGCCAGCAGTCCCCGGAAATGGACAGACCAAGAGACCCAGTACTTC.